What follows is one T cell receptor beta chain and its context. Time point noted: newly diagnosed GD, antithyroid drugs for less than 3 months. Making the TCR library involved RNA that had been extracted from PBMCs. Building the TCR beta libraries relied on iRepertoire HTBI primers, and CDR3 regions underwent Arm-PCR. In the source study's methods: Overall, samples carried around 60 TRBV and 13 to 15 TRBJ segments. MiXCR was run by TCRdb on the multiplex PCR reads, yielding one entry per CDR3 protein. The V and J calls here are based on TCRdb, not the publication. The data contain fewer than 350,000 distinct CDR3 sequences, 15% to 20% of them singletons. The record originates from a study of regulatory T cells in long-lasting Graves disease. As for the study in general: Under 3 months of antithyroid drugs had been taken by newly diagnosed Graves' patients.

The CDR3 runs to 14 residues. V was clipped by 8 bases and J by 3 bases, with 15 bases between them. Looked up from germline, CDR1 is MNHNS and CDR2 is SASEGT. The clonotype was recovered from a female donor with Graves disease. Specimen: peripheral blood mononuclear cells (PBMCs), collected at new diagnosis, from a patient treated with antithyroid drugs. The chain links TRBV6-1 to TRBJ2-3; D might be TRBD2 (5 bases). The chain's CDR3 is CASVAAADTDTQYF. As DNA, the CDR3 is TGTGCCAGCGTGGCGGCAGCGGATACAGATACGCAGTATTTT.